These 22 T cell receptor beta chains share one sample of origin, sequenced in a study of Tregs in tolerant kidney transplant recipients (dated by TCRdb to between 2018 and 2021). The library was obtained by the immunoSEQ multiplex PCR assay. TCRdb provides this immuneACCESS table in a form limited to in-frame rearrangements. Some clones are lacking; in checked studies, under half of them reflect an unresolved V gene, and why the rest are absent is not known. Counted in this sample were about 56,000 clones; around four fifths of them appeared once. Together, the top ten hold about 5.5% of the sample. Sequenced input: CD4+ T cells from blood. The receptor source for this set is a human donor in good health.

The CDR3 sequence is CASSSRRQGSYNEQFF. CDR3 bases: TGCGCCAGCAGCTCACGACGACAGGGGTCCTACAATGAGCAGTTCTTC. The J gene is TRBJ2-1, the V gene TRBV4-1; 8 bases line up with TRBD1. CDR1 is MGHRA, CDR2 YSYEKL, per germline. The CDR3 totals 16 residues. Losses at the gene ends were 5 bases for V and 1 base for J; bases not matched to a gene: 7.

In regard to this clone: Other DNA sequences from this sample encode an identical CDR3 as well. V and J are TRBV5-1 and TRBJ2-5, with TRBD1 matching over 7 bases. Germline V gives CDR1 SGHRS, CDR2 YFSETQ. Trimming removed 10 bases from V and 3 bases from J; junction bases left unmatched: 15. The CDR3 is 15 residues long. The CDR3 sequence is CALPRTGRGEETQYF. CDR3 in DNA: TGCGCCCTTCCCCGGACAGGTCGAGGGGAAGAGACCCAGTACTTC.

This clone has just one count. The rearrangement links TRBV6-5 to TRBJ1-2; D perhaps matches TRBD1 (5 bases). CDR3 length equals 15 residues. Trimming took 0 bases from V and 4 from J, leaving 12 bases between them. Germline CDR1 MNHEY, CDR2 SVGAGI. For the CDR3, the DNA is TGTGCCAGCAGTTACTCGTCGGGACCGATCTATGGCTACACCTTC. Translated, it gives CASSYSSGPIYGYTF.

Of note for this clone: Other DNA sequences from this sample encode an identical CDR3 as well. This chain joins TRBV5-1 and TRBJ2-3; TRBD1 might be the D (5 bases). This CDR3 region has 15 residues. Germline CDR1 reads SGHRS; CDR2 reads YFSETQ. V was clipped by 0 bases and J by 0 bases, with 8 bases between them. The CDR3 DNA follows: TGCGCCAGCAGCTTGGGTCAGGGTAGCACAGATACGCAGTATTTT. Amino acids: CASSLGQGSTDTQYF. Full variable domain (missing parts from reference TRBV5-1 and TRBJ2-3): KAGVTQTPRYLIKTRGQQVTLSCSPISGHRSVSWYQQTPGQGLQFLFEYFSETQRNKGNFPGRFSGRQFSNSRSEMNVSTLELGDSALYLCASSLGQGSTDTQYFGPGTRLTVL.

J is TRBJ2-1 and V is TRBV11-2; TRBD1 matches 7 bases. V shed 5 bases and J 9 bases; nucleotides not matched to a gene: 16. The CDR3 length is 16 residues. The V gene's germline CDR1 is SGHAT and CDR2 FQNNGV. CDR3 nucleotides: TGTGCCAGCAGCACCCTTAGGGGACAGCCGAAGCTTGAGCAGTTCTTC. It specifies CASSTLRGQPKLEQFF.

J is TRBJ1-4 and V is TRBV6-5; D may be TRBD1 (5 bases). The V and J ends lost 6 bases and 7 bases respectively, with 18 bases between them. The CDR3 extends over 15 amino acids. Per the germline V gene, CDR1 is MNHEY and CDR2 is SVGAGI. The CDR3 protein is CASRRRPREGEKLFF. The CDR3 DNA sequence: TGTGCCAGCAGGAGAAGGCCCAGGGAGGGTGAAAAACTGTTTTTT.

This chain joins TRBV19 and TRBJ2-7, with D maybe TRBD1 (5 bases). The CDR3 sequence is 15 residues long. Germline V CDR1 and CDR2: LNHDA, SQIVND (reference sequence). The ends were cut back, 2 bases at V and 2 bases at J, with 13 bases in the middle. In DNA, the CDR3 is TGTGCCAGTAGTATATCTGGGGCCCGACCCTACGAGCAGTACTTC. Translated, it gives CASSISGARPYEQYF.

In nucleotides, the CDR3 is TGTGCCAGCAGCGTAGGGGGAGACTCCTATAATTCACCCCTCCACTTT. Encoded protein: CASSVGGDSYNSPLHF. The V call is TRBV9, the J call TRBJ1-6; D gene uncertain. Germline V gene lookup returns CDR1 SGDLS and CDR2 YYNGEE. CDR3 length: 16 amino acids. The V and J ends lost 0 bases and 0 bases respectively, with 7 bases between them.

This clone was detected only once. The chain recombines TRBV7-3 with TRBJ2-3, with 9 bases that match TRBD2. This CDR3 has 15 amino acids. Germline V gene sequence: CDR1 SGHTA, CDR2 FQGTGA. With 3 bases clipped from V and 2 bases from J, the junction kept 3 bases outside the gene matches. CDR3 in DNA: TGTGCCAGCAGCTTTCTAGCGGGGCTCACAGATACGCAGTATTTT. Translating it yields CASSFLAGLTDTQYF. Complete variable domain (other parts from reference TRBV7-3 and TRBJ2-3): GAGVSQTPSNKVTEKGKYVELRCDPISGHTALYWYRQSLGQGPEFLIYFQGTGAADDSGLPNDRFFAVRPEGSVSTLKIQRTERGDSAVYLCASSFLAGLTDTQYFGPGTRLTVL.

This chain joins TRBV7-2 and TRBJ2-1; 9 nucleotides agree with TRBD2. From germline, CDR1 is SGHTA and CDR2 FQGNSA. This CDR3 region has 15 residues. Germline trimming cut 4 bases from V and 7 bases from J; bases unmatched to any gene: 8. The CDR3 is CASSSTAGGPNEQFF. CDR3 DNA sequence: TGTGCCAGCAGCTCAACCGCGGGGGGGCCTAATGAGCAGTTCTTC.

The genes are TRBV27 and TRBJ2-3; D is unclear. The germline gives CDR1 MNHEY, CDR2 SMNVEV (reference sequence). CDR3 length: 13 residues. V was trimmed by 6 bases and J by 1 base, leaving 8 bases between them. The CDR3 sequence is CASRHQGTDTQYF. CDR3 nucleotides: TGTGCCAGCAGGCACCAGGGCACAGATACGCAGTATTTT.

V and J are TRBV12-5 and TRBJ1-2; TRBD1 agrees at 7 bases. The germline CDR1 and CDR2 sequences are LGHNT and FRNRAP. Germline trimming cut 3 bases from V and 12 bases from J; bases unmatched to any gene: 7. The CDR3 length is 12 residues. In DNA, the CDR3 is TGTGCTAGTGGTTTTGACACAGGGGCAAACACCTTC. Protein product: CASGFDTGANTF.

A remark on this clone: An end of the junction does not agree with germline; a read error may underlie this. The chain employs TRBV4-3 and TRBJ1-2, with D tentatively TRBD1 (5 bases). Germline CDR1 LGHNA, CDR2 YSLEER. The CDR3 consists of 11 residues. The CDR3 sequence: CASSQDRVFHF. The CDR3, as DNA: TGCGCCAGCAGCCAAGACAGGGTGTTCCACTTC.

By sample share, this clone is medium-sized. The chain uses TRBV19 and TRBJ1-2; no clear D. V lost 0 bases and J lost 8, with 16 bases in between. The germline gives CDR1 LNHDA, CDR2 SQIVND (reference sequence). CDR3 length: 15 amino acids. The CDR3 DNA sequence: TGTGCCAGTAGTATAGATCTAGCAGCTCCCACGGGCTACACCTTC. As protein: CASSIDLAAPTGYTF.

This clone was recorded once. The J gene is TRBJ1-1, the V gene TRBV29-1, with TRBD1 matching 8 bases. V shed 4 bases, J shed 0 bases, and the junction held 4 bases outside the gene matches. Germline V gives CDR1 SQVTM, CDR2 ANQGSEA. This CDR3 has 14 amino acids. CDR3 residues: CSVGAGGLNTEAFF. In nucleotides, the CDR3 is TGCAGCGTTGGGGCAGGGGGCCTGAACACTGAAGCTTTCTTT.

This clone was detected a few times. The chain links TRBV29-1 to TRBJ2-1; TRBD2 matches at 14 bases. Germline V gene lookup returns CDR1 SQVTM and CDR2 ANQGSEA. V dropped 6 bases and J dropped 8; count of bases not matched to a gene: 9. This CDR3 is 15 amino acids long. For the CDR3, the DNA is TGCAGCGTGACCCCCCCGGGACTAGCGGGAGATGAGCAGTTCTTC. It yields the protein CSVTPPGLAGDEQFF.

V gene TRBV7-9 combines with J gene TRBJ1-4, with D uncertain. The CDR3 consists of 13 residues. Trimming shortened V by 0 bases and J by 14 bases, and 13 bases separated the two germline ends. CDR1 and CDR2 (germline): SEHNR, FQNEAQ (reference sequence). In DNA, the CDR3 is TGTGCCAGCAGCTTAGCGGATGGGGATAAGCTGTTTTTT. This encodes CASSLADGDKLFF.

The CDR3 nucleotides read TGTGCCAGCCTTCAGGGTGCTGGAAACACCATATATTTT. It encodes CASLQGAGNTIYF. The chain carries TRBV18 and TRBJ1-3; D is perhaps TRBD1 (5 bases). The CDR3 is 13 residues long. With 8 bases removed from V and 2 bases from J, the gap between germline ends came to 10 bases. Germline V lookup: CDR1 KGHSH, CDR2 LQKENI.

This clone was counted only a few times. The chain has TRBV2 and TRBJ1-1; TRBD1 agrees at 7 bases. J was trimmed by 0 bases and V by 7 bases; bases with no gene match: 2. The V gene's germline CDR1 is SNHLY and CDR2 FYNNEI. The CDR3 has 13 residues. CDR3 in amino acids: CASKGQMNTEAFF. The CDR3 DNA follows: TGTGCCAGCAAGGGACAGATGAACACTGAAGCTTTCTTT. The variable domain in full, with the rest retrieved from reference TRBV2 and TRBJ1-1, is EPEVTQTPSHQVTQMGQEVILRCVPISNHLYFYWYRQILGQKVEFLVSFYNNEISEKSEIFDDQFSVERPDGSNFTLKIRSTKLEDSAMYFCASKGQMNTEAFFGQGTRLTVV.

V usage is TRBV6-5 and J usage is TRBJ1-4; D is possibly TRBD1 (5 bases). Germline V gene sequence: CDR1 MNHEY, CDR2 SVGAGI. There are 14 residues in the CDR3. V gave up 6 bases and J gave up 7 bases, with 15 bases separating them. The CDR3 spells CASSPRQGGEKLFF. CDR3 DNA sequence: TGTGCCAGCAGCCCGCGGCAGGGAGGTGAAAAACTGTTTTTT.

J is TRBJ1-1 and V is TRBV6-6; 11 bases match TRBD1. This CDR3 comprises 15 residues. V trimming: 7 bases; J trimming: 5 bases; junction bases outside the gene matches: 9. Germline CDR1 and CDR2: MNHNY and SVGAGI (reference sequence). CDR3 in amino acids: CASTPRGQGVTEAFF. In DNA form, the CDR3 reads TGTGCCAGCACTCCCCGGGGACAGGGGGTAACTGAAGCTTTCTTT.

This clone has more than one count but fewer than ten. The genes are TRBV18 and TRBJ1-5; no definite D call. The CDR3 loop spans 13 amino acids. Germline V lookup: CDR1 KGHSH, CDR2 LQKENI. Trimming cost V 3 bases and J 7 bases, with 10 bases left between them. CDR3 coding DNA: TGTGCCAGCTCACCTTCCCCCCCGCAGCCCCAGCATTTT. Amino acids: CASSPSPPQPQHF. Complete variable domain (other parts from reference TRBV18 and TRBJ1-5): NAGVMQNPRHLVRRRGQEARLRCSPMKGHSHVYWYRQLPEEGLKFMVYLQKENIIDESGMPKERFSAEFPKEGPSILRIQQVVRGDSAAYFCASSPSPPQPQHFGDGTRLSIL.